The T cell receptor beta chain under discussion was sequenced for a study of cytomegalovirus exposure and HLA in healthy donors. Study-wide context: Early release data held some 79 million unique TCRs from HLA-typed donors. Notes on the study in general: The study labeled roughly 160 TCR beta chains cytomegalovirus-associated. Among CMV-associated TCR beta chains, most appeared HLA-restricted in a later analysis.

PCR employed 60 Vbeta and 13 Jbeta primers. In the original analysis: The count from a later analysis was 79 million or so unique TCR beta chains, about 9.9 million of them shared. Clones were read by immunoSEQ multiplex PCR, and TCRdb kept only the in-frame ones, dropping some. V and J calls and clone size are given by that table; D and trimming were obtained from the DNA. The sample has about 150,000 clones, 80% to 85% seen once. Per germline, CDR1 SGHAT and CDR2 FQNNGV. V shed 0 bases, J shed 4 bases, and the junction held 8 bases outside the gene matches. This CDR3 has 17 amino acids. As for this clone: Its matching antigen is unknown.

The chain couples TRBV11-2 to TRBJ1-2; 10 bases match TRBD1. The TCR originated in a boy younger than 10 in good health and CMV-seronegative. Sequencing input: PBMCs. This chain's CDR3 is CASSLDGLGQGSYGYTF. The CDR3 nucleotides are TGTGCCAGCAGCTTAGATGGCTTGGGACAGGGGTCCTATGGCTACACCTTC.